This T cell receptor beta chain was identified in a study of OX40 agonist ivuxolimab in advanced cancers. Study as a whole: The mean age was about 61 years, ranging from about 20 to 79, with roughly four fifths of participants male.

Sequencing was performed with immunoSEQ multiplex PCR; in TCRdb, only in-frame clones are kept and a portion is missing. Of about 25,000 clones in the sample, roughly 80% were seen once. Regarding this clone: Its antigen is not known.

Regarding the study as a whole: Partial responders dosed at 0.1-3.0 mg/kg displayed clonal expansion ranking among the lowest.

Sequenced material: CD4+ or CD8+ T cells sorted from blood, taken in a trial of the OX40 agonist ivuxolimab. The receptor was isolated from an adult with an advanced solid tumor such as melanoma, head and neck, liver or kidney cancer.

The CDR3 reads CASRLRGAGETQYF. The CDR3, as DNA: TGCGCCAGCAGGTTGCGGGGGGCCGGAGAGACCCAGTACTTC. This rearrangement joins TRBV5-1 to TRBJ2-5, with TRBD2 matching over 8 bases. This CDR3 has 14 amino acids. After removal of 5 bases from V and 4 bases from J, the junction contained 7 bases not matched to a gene. Germline values: CDR1 SGHRS, CDR2 YFSETQ. The full variable domain, with the rest looked up from reference TRBV5-1 and TRBJ2-5, is KAGVTQTPRYLIKTRGQQVTLSCSPISGHRSVSWYQQTPGQGLQFLFEYFSETQRNKGNFPGRFSGRQFSNSRSEMNVSTLELGDSALYLCASRLRGAGETQYFGPGTRLLVL.